This TCR beta chain originates from a study of vaccination and CD4 T cells after COVID-19. In the study overall: Taking of post-vaccine samples occurred a median around 70 days after dose two (range 14 to 241).

In germline, CDR1 is MDHEN, CDR2 SYDVKM. This CDR3 comprises 15 residues. Trimming stripped 6 bases from V and 3 bases from J, with 16 bases between. Treatment given: roughly nine-day PBMC culture with coronavirus spike peptide pools or control peptides (ViraFEST assay). To note about this clonotype: Its target is unknown.

Sequencing of cultured CD4+ T cell DNA used the Oncomine TCR Beta short-read assay. One entry per CDR3 protein results from TCRdb running MiXCR on the PCR reads. The data show 15,000 to 20,000 distinct CDR3 sequences, just under 50% seen once. The sequence came from a human donor who had recovered from COVID-19. The rearrangement links TRBV28 to TRBJ2-3; no clear D. Sequences were derived from CD4+ T cells from blood, cultured in vitro, sampled before SARS-CoV-2 vaccination. The CDR3 reads CASSPYAPGTDTQYF. As DNA, the CDR3 is TGTGCCAGCAGCCCTTACGCGCCTGGTACAGATACGCAGTATTTT.